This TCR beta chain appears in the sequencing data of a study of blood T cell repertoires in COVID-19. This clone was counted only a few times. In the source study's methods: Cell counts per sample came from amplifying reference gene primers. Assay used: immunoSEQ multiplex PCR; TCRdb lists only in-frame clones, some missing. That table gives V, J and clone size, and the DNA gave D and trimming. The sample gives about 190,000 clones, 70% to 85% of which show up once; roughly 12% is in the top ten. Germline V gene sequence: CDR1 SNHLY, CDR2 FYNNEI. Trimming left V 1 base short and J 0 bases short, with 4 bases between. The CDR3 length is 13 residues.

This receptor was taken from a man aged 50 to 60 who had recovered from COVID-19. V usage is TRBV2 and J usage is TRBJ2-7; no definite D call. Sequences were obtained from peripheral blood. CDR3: CASSEDFSYEQYF. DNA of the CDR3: TGTGCCAGCAGTGAAGACTTCTCCTACGAGCAGTACTTC.